This T cell receptor (beta chain) was sequenced during a study of shared clonotypes between healthy human individuals. As for the study in general: CD4 naive and CD4 memory each took three plates per donor, while CD8 naive took two and CD8 memory one.

The test was conducted at deep level. Generated by immunoSEQ multiplex PCR, the TCRdb table keeps only in-frame clones and is missing some. In the table there are 2,500,000 or so clones, approximately 90% of which are singletons. This CDR3 is 11 amino acids long. V shed 5 bases and J shed 6 bases, with 6 bases lying between them. From germline, CDR1 is MNHNS and CDR2 SASEGT. The V gene is TRBV6-1, the J gene TRBJ2-3, with D unclear. Source material: naive CD4+ T cells from PBMCs. As for subset: CD45RA+ positively selected. The receptor comes from a man between 18 and 35 years old in good health. Some clones in this sample may be carry-over from other donors' samples. The DNA of the CDR3 is TGTGCCAGCAGTTATTTGGATACGCAGTATTTT. Translating it yields CASSYLDTQYF.